This T cell receptor beta chain emerged from a study of blood T cell repertoires in COVID-19. Whole-study context: Samples taken during acute and convalescent COVID-19 were collected in the United States, Italy and Spain. In each case, the material was cDNA or gDNA derived from T cells, B-cell-depleted T cells, or PBMCs.

In the source study's methods: Estimated nucleated cell counts came from reference gene primer amplification. The repertoire was sequenced with immunoSEQ multiplex PCR; TCRdb's copy has only in-frame clones and lacks some. V and J calls and clone size are given by that table; D and trimming were obtained from the DNA. This table has a few hundred thousand clones, approximately 90% appearing once. V was trimmed by 6 bases and J by 5 bases, leaving 13 bases between them. Germline V gene lookup returns CDR1 KGHSH and CDR2 LQKENI. The CDR3 spans 13 residues. Enrolled during active infection, Seattle patients were then followed longitudinally.

The clonotype originates from a woman aged 50 to 60 with COVID-19, enrolled during active disease. The specimen was peripheral blood. V is TRBV18 and J is TRBJ2-5; a weak D match, TRBD2 (5 bases). This CDR3 is CASSPVRVETQYF. DNA of the CDR3: TGTGCCAGCTCTCCAGTGCGGGTGGAGACCCAGTACTTC.